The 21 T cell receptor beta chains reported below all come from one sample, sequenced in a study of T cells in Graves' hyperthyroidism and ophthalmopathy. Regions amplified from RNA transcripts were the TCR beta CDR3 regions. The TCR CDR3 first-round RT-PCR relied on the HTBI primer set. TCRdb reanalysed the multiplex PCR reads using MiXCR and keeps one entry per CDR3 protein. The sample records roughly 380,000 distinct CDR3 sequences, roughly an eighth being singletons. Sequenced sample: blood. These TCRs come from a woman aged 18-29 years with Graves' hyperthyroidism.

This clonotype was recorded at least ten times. CDR3 nucleotides: TGTGCCAGCAGCCACACCTCGAGAGGTGAAAAACTGTTTTTT. Translating gives CASSHTSRGEKLFF. The chain carries TRBV7-2 and TRBJ1-4; D is unclear. This CDR3 is 14 amino acids long. The V end was cut by 5 bases, the J end by 7 bases, with 14 bases between. In germline, CDR1 is SGHTA, CDR2 FQGNSA. Combining the CDR3 with reference TRBV7-2 and TRBJ1-4 gives the whole variable domain GAGVSQSPSNKVTEKGKDVELRCDPISGHTALYWYRQSLGQGLEFLIYFQGNSAPDKSGLPSDRFSAERTGGSVSTLTIQRTQQEDSAVYLCASSHTSRGEKLFFGSGTQLSVL.

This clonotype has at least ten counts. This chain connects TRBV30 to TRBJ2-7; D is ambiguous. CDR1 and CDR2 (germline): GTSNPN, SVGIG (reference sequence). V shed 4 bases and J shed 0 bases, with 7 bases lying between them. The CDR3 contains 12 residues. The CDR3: CAWTLNSYEQYF. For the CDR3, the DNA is TGTGCCTGGACTCTCAACTCCTACGAGCAGTACTTC.

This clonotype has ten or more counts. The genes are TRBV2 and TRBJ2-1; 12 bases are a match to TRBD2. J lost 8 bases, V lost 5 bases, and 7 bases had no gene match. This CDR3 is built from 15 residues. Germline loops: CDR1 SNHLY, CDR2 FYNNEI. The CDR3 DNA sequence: TGTGCCAGCAGTACAGGACTAGCGGGAAGGCATGAGCAGTTCTTC. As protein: CASSTGLAGRHEQFF.

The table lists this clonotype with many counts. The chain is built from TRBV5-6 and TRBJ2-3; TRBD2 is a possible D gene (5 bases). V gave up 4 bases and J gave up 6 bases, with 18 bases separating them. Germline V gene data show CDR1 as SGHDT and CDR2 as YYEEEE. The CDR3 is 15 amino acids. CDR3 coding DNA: TGTGCCAGCAGCAGGCCGGGATCAAAACGGGATACGCAGTATTTT. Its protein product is CASSRPGSKRDTQYF.

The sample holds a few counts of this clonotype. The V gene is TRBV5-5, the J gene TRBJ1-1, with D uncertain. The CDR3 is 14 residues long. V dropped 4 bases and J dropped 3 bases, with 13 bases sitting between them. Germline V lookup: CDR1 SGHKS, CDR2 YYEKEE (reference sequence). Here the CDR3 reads CASSREGSDTEAFF. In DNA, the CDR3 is TGTGCCAGCAGCCGGGAGGGCTCGGACACTGAAGCTTTCTTT.

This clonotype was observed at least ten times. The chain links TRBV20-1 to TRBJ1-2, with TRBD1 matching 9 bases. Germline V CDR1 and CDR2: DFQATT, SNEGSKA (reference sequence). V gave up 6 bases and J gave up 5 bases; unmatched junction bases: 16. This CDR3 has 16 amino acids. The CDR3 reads CSAPPWTGAMGYGYTF. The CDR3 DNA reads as TGCAGTGCCCCCCCCTGGACAGGGGCTATGGGGTATGGCTACACCTTC.

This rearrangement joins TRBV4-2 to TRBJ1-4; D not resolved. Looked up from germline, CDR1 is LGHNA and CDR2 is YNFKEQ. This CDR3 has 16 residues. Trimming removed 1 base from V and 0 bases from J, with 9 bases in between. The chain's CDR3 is CASSQASSPTNEKLFF. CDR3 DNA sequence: TGTGCCAGCAGCCAAGCCAGCTCCCCAACTAATGAAAAACTGTTTTTT.

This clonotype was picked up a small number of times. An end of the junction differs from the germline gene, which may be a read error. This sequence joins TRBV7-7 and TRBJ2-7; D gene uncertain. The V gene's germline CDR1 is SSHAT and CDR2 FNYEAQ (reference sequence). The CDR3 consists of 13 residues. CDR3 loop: CASSLRFQDEQYF. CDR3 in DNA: TGTGCTAGCAGCTTAAGGTTCCAGGACGAGCAGTACTTC.

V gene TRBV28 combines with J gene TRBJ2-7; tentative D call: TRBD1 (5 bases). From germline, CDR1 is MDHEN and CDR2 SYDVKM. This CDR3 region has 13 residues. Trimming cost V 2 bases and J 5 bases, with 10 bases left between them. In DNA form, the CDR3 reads TGTGCCAGCAGTTTACAACAGGTTAACGAGCAGTACTTC. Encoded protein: CASSLQQVNEQYF.

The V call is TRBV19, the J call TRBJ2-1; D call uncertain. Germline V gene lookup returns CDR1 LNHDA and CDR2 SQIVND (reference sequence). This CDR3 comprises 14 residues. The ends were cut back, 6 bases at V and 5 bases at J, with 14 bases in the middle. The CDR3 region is CASSLENHNNEQFF. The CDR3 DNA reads TGTGCCAGTAGCCTAGAGAACCATAACAATGAGCAGTTCTTC.

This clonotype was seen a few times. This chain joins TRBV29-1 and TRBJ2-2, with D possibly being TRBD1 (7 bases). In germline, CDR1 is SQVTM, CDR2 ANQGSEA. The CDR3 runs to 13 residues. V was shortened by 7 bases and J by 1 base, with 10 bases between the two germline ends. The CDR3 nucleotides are TGCAGCGGGGGGGACAGGAACACCGGGGAGCTGTTTTTT. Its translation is CSGGDRNTGELFF.

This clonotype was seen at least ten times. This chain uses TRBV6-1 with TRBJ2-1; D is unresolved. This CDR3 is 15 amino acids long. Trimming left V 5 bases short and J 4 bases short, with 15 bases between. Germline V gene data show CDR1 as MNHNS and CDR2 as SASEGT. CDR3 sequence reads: CASSLKPDRYNEQFF. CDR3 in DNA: TGTGCCAGCAGTTTAAAACCCGACCGATACAATGAGCAGTTCTTC.

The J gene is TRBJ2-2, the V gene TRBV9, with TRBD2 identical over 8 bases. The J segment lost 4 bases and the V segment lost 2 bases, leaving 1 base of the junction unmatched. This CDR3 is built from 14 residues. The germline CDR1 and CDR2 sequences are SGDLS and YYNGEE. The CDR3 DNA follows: TGTGCCAGCAGCGTCGGACTAGCCACCGGGGAGCTGTTTTTT. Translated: CASSVGLATGELFF.

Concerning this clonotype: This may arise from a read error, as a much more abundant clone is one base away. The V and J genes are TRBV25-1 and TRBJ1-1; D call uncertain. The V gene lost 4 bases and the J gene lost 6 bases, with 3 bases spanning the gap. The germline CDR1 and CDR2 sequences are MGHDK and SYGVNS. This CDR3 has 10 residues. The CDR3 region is CASSAAEAFF. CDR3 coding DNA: TGTGCCAGCAGTGCCGCTGAAGCTTTCTTT. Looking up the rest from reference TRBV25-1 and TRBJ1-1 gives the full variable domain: EADIYQTPRYLVIGTGKKITLECSQTMGHDKMYWYQQDPGMELHLIHYSYGVNSTEKGDLSSESTVSRIRTEHFPLTLESARPSHTSQYLCASSAAEAFFGQGTRLTVV.

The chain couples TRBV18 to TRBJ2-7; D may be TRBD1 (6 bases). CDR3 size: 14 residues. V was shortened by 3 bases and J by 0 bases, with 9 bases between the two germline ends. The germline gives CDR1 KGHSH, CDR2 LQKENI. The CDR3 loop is CASSPRDISYEQYF. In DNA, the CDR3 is TGTGCCAGCTCACCGAGGGACATCTCCTACGAGCAGTACTTC.

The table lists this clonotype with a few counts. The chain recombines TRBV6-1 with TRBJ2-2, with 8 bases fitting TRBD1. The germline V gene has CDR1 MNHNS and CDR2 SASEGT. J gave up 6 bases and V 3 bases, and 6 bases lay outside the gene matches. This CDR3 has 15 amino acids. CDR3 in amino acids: CASSDAQDRAGELFF. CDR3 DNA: TGTGCCAGCAGTGACGCCCAGGACAGGGCCGGGGAGCTGTTTTTT.

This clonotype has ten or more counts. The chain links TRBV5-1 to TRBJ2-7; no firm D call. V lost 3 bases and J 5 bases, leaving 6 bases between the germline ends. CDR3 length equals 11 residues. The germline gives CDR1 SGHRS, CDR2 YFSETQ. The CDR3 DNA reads TGCGCCAGCAGCTCCTTCAACGAGCAGTACTTC. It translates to CASSSFNEQYF.

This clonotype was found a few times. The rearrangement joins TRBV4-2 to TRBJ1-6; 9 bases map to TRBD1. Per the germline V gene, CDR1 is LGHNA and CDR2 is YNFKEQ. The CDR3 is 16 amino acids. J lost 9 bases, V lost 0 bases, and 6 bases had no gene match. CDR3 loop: CASSQDEGQGGSPLHF. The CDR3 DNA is TGTGCCAGCAGCCAAGATGAGGGACAGGGAGGTTCACCCCTCCACTTT.

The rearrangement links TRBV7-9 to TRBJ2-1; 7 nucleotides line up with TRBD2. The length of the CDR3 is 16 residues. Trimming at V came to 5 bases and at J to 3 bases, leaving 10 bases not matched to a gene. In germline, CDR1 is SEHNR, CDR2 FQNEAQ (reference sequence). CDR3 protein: CASSAGDPSGYNEQFF. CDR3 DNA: TGTGCCAGCAGCGCTGGTGATCCTAGCGGCTACAATGAGCAGTTCTTC.

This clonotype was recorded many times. This CDR3 reads CASSSGQSGGNEQFF. The CDR3 nucleotides are TGTGCCAGCAGCTCCGGACAGTCGGGTGGGAATGAGCAGTTCTTC. This chain joins TRBV11-2 and TRBJ2-1; D might be TRBD1 (6 bases). The V gene lost 4 bases and the J gene lost 7 bases, with 17 bases spanning the gap. The CDR3 has 15 amino acids. Germline lookup yields CDR1 SGHAT and CDR2 FQNNGV. Combining the CDR3 with reference TRBV11-2 and TRBJ2-1 gives the whole variable domain EAGVAQSPRYKIIEKRQSVAFWCNPISGHATLYWYQQILGQGPKLLIQFQNNGVVDDSQLPKDRFSAERLKGVDSTLKIQPAKLEDSAVYLCASSSGQSGGNEQFFGPGTRLTVL.

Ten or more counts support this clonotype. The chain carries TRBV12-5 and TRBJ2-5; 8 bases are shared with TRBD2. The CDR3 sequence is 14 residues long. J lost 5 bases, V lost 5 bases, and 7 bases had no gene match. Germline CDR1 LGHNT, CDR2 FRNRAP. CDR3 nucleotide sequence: TGTGCTAGTGGTCCGGACAGCGGGAGTGAGACCCAGTACTTC. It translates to CASGPDSGSETQYF.